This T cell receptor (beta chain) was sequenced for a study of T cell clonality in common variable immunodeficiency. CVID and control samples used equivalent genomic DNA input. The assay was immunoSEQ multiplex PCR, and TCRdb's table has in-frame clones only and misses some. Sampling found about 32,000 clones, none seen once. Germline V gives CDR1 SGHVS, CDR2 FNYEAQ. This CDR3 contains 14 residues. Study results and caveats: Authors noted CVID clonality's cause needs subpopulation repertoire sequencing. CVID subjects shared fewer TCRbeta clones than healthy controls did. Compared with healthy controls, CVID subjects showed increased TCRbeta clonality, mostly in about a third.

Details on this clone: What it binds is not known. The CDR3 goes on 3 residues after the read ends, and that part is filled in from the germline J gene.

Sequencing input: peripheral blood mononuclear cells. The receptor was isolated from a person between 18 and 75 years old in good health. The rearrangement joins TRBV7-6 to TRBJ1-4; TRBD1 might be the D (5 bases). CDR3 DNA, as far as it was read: TGTGCCAGCAGCTTACCCTCTGGGGCCAACGTA. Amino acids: CASSLPSGANV. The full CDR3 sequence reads CASSLPSGANVLFF.